The next 25 T cell receptor beta chains were all read from a single sample in a study of response to subunit inactivated influenza vaccine. Each CDR3 protein is one row after TCRdb ran MiXCR on the RT-PCR reads. Here the sample spans 300,000 to 350,000 distinct CDR3 sequences, roughly 22% being singletons. The source was PBMCs from blood, collected about 20 months after vaccination. These receptors were collected from a man aged 50 to 69 who received an inactivated influenza vaccine.

The gene calls are TRBV10-3 and TRBJ2-7; 11 bases agree with TRBD1. Germline lookup yields CDR1 ENHRY and CDR2 SYGVKD. V lost 5 bases, J lost 7 bases, and 7 bases stayed unmatched. The CDR3 contains 14 residues. The DNA for the CDR3 is TGTGCCATCAGTCGCGGACAGGGGGCTCAAGAGCAGTACTTC. Its translation is CAISRGQGAQEQYF.

V gene TRBV20-1 combines with J gene TRBJ2-5; no clear D. Per the germline V gene, CDR1 is DFQATT and CDR2 is SNEGSKA (reference sequence). Trimming took 6 bases from V and 2 from J, leaving 4 bases between them. The CDR3 totals 10 residues. CDR3 sequence: CSAAQETQYF. The CDR3, as DNA: TGCAGTGCAGCACAAGAGACCCAGTACTTC.

The chain combines TRBV5-1 with TRBJ1-2; 9 bases agree with TRBD1. The CDR3 loop spans 16 amino acids. The trim removed 4 bases at V and 6 bases at J, leaving 13 bases unmatched. Looked up from germline, CDR1 is SGHRS and CDR2 is YFSETQ. DNA of the CDR3: TGCGCCAGCAGCCTGAGGACAGGGGTCCGTCGGGATGGCTACACCTTC. Protein product: CASSLRTGVRRDGYTF.

The chain couples TRBV7-6 to TRBJ2-7, with TRBD1 matching over 7 bases. Germline V CDR1 and CDR2: SGHVS, FNYEAQ. The CDR3 is made up of 15 amino acids. The V gene end was trimmed by 6 bases and the J gene end by 3 bases; junction bases not matched to a gene: 11. CDR3 bases: TGTGCCAGCAGTACGCTCGGGACAGATTACTACGAGCAGTACTTC. It is translated as CASSTLGTDYYEQYF.

This clonotype was seen a few times. The chain joins TRBV14 to TRBJ1-2; 9 positions agree with TRBD1. Germline loops: CDR1 SGHDN, CDR2 FVKESK. CDR3 size: 13 residues. The ends lost 4 bases at V and 8 bases at J; junction bases unmatched: 5. The CDR3 DNA reads as TGTGCCAGCAGCCTCGGGACAGGGAGGGGCTACACCTTC. As protein: CASSLGTGRGYTF.

The chain combines TRBV11-2 with TRBJ2-1; D gene ambiguous. The V gene lost 0 bases and the J gene lost 5 bases, with 5 bases spanning the gap. The CDR3 is made up of 13 amino acids. The germline CDR1 and CDR2 sequences are SGHAT and FQNNGV. The CDR3 loop reads CASSLDFHNEQFF. The CDR3 bases are TGTGCCAGCAGCTTAGACTTCCACAATGAGCAGTTCTTC.

This clonotype was detected once. The rearrangement links TRBV3-1 to TRBJ2-2; TRBD2 matches 11 bases. The V gene's germline CDR1 is LGHDT and CDR2 YNNKEL (reference sequence). The CDR3 has 16 residues. The trim removed 4 bases at V and 2 bases at J, leaving 3 bases unmatched. CDR3 sequence reads: CASSPSGGRNTGELFF. The CDR3 region has the DNA TGTGCCAGCAGCCCTAGCGGGGGGCGCAACACCGGGGAGCTGTTTTTT.

Only a few counts were recorded for this clonotype. The rearrangement links TRBV28 to TRBJ1-4; a possible D gene is TRBD1 (5 bases). The CDR3 totals 16 residues. CDR1 MDHEN and CDR2 SYDVKM come from the germline V gene. Trimming pared 2 bases from V and 0 bases from J, leaving 10 bases between. CDR3 bases: TGTGCCAGCAGTTTAGACAGTATTGCAACTAATGAAAAACTGTTTTTT. As protein: CASSLDSIATNEKLFF.

This clonotype was recorded many times. The J gene is TRBJ1-2, the V gene TRBV29-1; D remains ambiguous. The CDR3 is made up of 14 amino acids. The germline V gene encodes CDR1 SQVTM and CDR2 ANQGSEA. V lost 0 bases and J 8 bases, leaving 16 bases between the germline ends. CDR3 sequence: CSVEDRGVSRGYTF. DNA for the CDR3: TGCAGCGTTGAAGATCGTGGGGTTTCGCGCGGCTACACCTTC.

V usage is TRBV4-1 and J usage is TRBJ2-1; no definite D call. The CDR3 is 13 residues long. The germline CDR1 and CDR2 sequences are MGHRA and YSYEKL. V was clipped by 3 bases and J by 4 bases, with 7 bases between them. Here the CDR3 reads CASSQTGYNEQFF. The CDR3 bases are TGCGCCAGCAGCCAGACCGGTTACAATGAGCAGTTCTTC.

This clonotype has only a few counts. The chain joins TRBV7-2 to TRBJ1-1, with TRBD1 matching 7 bases. This CDR3 region has 17 residues. The V gene's germline CDR1 is SGHTA and CDR2 FQGNSA. The ends lost 7 bases at V and 6 bases at J; junction bases unmatched: 20. The DNA for the CDR3 is TGTGCCAGCACCCCTAGGGGGCGAAGGGTGGCGGCAGCTGAAGCTTTCTTT. Its protein product is CASTPRGRRVAAAEAFF.

This chain connects TRBV12-3 or TRBV12-4 to TRBJ2-2, with D perhaps TRBD2 (5 bases). V was shortened by 8 bases and J by 1 base, with 23 bases between the two germline ends. The CDR3 length is 18 residues. The CDR3 DNA reads TGTGCCAGCCGGCAAACGGGGTCCATCTTCTTGAACACCGGGGAGCTGTTTTTT. Amino acid sequence: CASRQTGSIFLNTGELFF.

This clonotype showed up just a few times. The chain is built from TRBV4-2 and TRBJ2-3; TRBD2 matches 14 bases. Germline loops: CDR1 LGHNA, CDR2 YNFKEQ. The CDR3 runs to 22 residues. Trimming took 2 bases from V and 4 from J; bases not matched to a gene: 20. The DNA of the CDR3 is TGTGCCAGCAGCCAACCCGGGACTAGCGGGAGAATCGTTAGGTCTAGTGCAGATACGCAGTATTTT. It encodes CASSQPGTSGRIVRSSADTQYF.

The chain uses TRBV4-2 and TRBJ1-4; no firm D call. The length of the CDR3 is 16 residues. Germline CDR1 is LGHNA and CDR2 is YNFKEQ. Trimming removed 0 bases from V and 7 bases from J, with 15 bases in between. The CDR3 is CASSQEGLGSFEKLFF. DNA for the CDR3: TGTGCCAGCAGCCAAGAAGGTCTGGGTTCCTTTGAAAAACTGTTTTTT.

This clonotype has only a few counts. The V and J genes are TRBV4-1 and TRBJ2-1, with D uncertain. The CDR3 runs to 14 residues. Germline V gives CDR1 MGHRA, CDR2 YSYEKL. V lost 2 bases and J 5 bases, leaving 10 bases between the germline ends. CDR3 sequence: CASSQLSDNNEQFF. For the CDR3, the DNA is TGCGCCAGCAGCCAATTGAGTGATAACAATGAGCAGTTCTTC.

This clonotype was picked up a small number of times. This chain joins TRBV6-1 and TRBJ2-1, with D perhaps matching TRBD1 or TRBD2 (5 bases each). V lost 6 bases to trimming and J lost 6 bases, with 18 bases between them. CDR1 MNHNS and CDR2 SASEGT come from the germline V gene. The CDR3 is made up of 15 amino acids. CDR3 DNA sequence: TGTGCCAGCAGCCCCGAGGGTCTCAGGGTCAATGAGCAGTTCTTC. This encodes CASSPEGLRVNEQFF.

V is TRBV6-2 or TRBV6-3 and J is TRBJ2-7; 7 nucleotides match TRBD2. V shed 2 bases, J shed 4 bases, and the junction held 5 bases outside the gene matches. The CDR3 totals 14 residues. Germline assignment: CDR1 MNHEY and CDR2 SVGEGT. CDR3 DNA sequence: TGTGCCAGCAGTTACCGACTAGCAGAGTACGAGCAGTACTTC. The encoded protein is CASSYRLAEYEQYF.

This clonotype was counted many times. The V call is TRBV11-2, the J call TRBJ2-1; D remains ambiguous. The ends were cut back, 3 bases at V and 6 bases at J, with 6 bases in the middle. CDR3 length equals 12 residues. Germline V gene data show CDR1 as SGHAT and CDR2 as FQNNGV. The CDR3 DNA sequence: TGTGCCAGCAGCTTTGGCCTCAATGAGCAGTTCTTC. Translation gives CASSFGLNEQFF.

This clonotype was counted a few times. The genes are TRBV6-5 and TRBJ1-1; D remains ambiguous. V was pared by 2 bases and J by 0 bases, with 10 bases between. This CDR3 spans 15 amino acids. In germline, CDR1 is MNHEY, CDR2 SVGAGI. The CDR3 bases are TGTGCCAGCAGTTACGGTTCACCAGTGAACACTGAAGCTTTCTTT. The encoded protein is CASSYGSPVNTEAFF.

This rearrangement joins TRBV5-1 to TRBJ2-2; TRBD2 aligns across 12 bases. Germline values: CDR1 SGHRS, CDR2 YFSETQ. V trimming: 4 bases; J trimming: 3 bases; junction bases outside the gene matches: 7. The CDR3 runs to 17 residues. The CDR3 here is CASSIIRTSGDTGELFF. CDR3 nucleotides: TGCGCCAGCAGCATAATCAGGACTAGCGGGGACACCGGGGAGCTGTTTTTT.

In its sample, this clonotype was seen a few times. The rearrangement links TRBV20-1 to TRBJ1-1; D is possibly TRBD1 (6 bases). The germline CDR1 and CDR2 sequences are DFQATT and SNEGSKA (reference sequence). The V end lost 3 bases, the J end lost 4 bases, and 15 bases lay between the germline ends. The CDR3 has 14 amino acids. The CDR3 loop reads CSASILGQLTEAFF. The CDR3 nucleotides read TGCAGTGCTAGTATCCTCGGACAGCTCACTGAAGCTTTCTTT.

The chain is built from TRBV11-2 and TRBJ2-5, with 7 bases identical to TRBD2. CDR1 and CDR2 from the germline V gene are SGHAT and FQNNGV. Losses at the gene ends were 4 bases for V and 1 base for J; bases not matched to a gene: 3. CDR3 size: 14 residues. For the CDR3, the DNA is TGTGCCAGCAGCTGGGGGGGGGTCCAAGAGACCCAGTACTTC. Its protein is CASSWGGVQETQYF.

Turning to this clonotype: It is likely a read error, because the conserved phenylalanine at the end of the CDR3 is missing. This sequence joins TRBV6-1 and TRBJ1-5; D unresolved. This CDR3 has 16 amino acids. V was shortened by 8 bases and J by 1 base, with 18 bases between the two germline ends. Germline loops: CDR1 MNHNS, CDR2 SASEGT. The CDR3 spells CASAGARGGSNQPQHY. CDR3 DNA sequence: TGTGCCAGCGCCGGAGCACGGGGAGGCAGCAATCAGCCCCAGCATTAT.

The rearrangement links TRBV28 to TRBJ2-4, with a tentative D call TRBD2 (5 bases). V was clipped by 3 bases and J by 0 bases, with 15 bases between them. The CDR3 loop spans 17 amino acids. Germline V gives CDR1 MDHEN, CDR2 SYDVKM. The CDR3 loop reads CASSLRSFGLAKNIQYF. CDR3 coding DNA: TGTGCCAGCAGTTTGAGAAGTTTCGGACTAGCCAAAAACATTCAGTACTTC.

V gene TRBV5-4 combines with J gene TRBJ1-1; D is unclear. The CDR3 extends over 17 amino acids. Between the trimmed V and J ends, which lost 0 bases and 1 base, there was a span of 16 bases. The germline V gene encodes CDR1 SGHNT and CDR2 YYREEE (reference sequence). CDR3 amino acids: CASSLELYRQRNTEAFF. DNA of the CDR3: TGTGCCAGCAGCTTGGAGCTGTATCGGCAGCGGAACACTGAAGCTTTCTTT.